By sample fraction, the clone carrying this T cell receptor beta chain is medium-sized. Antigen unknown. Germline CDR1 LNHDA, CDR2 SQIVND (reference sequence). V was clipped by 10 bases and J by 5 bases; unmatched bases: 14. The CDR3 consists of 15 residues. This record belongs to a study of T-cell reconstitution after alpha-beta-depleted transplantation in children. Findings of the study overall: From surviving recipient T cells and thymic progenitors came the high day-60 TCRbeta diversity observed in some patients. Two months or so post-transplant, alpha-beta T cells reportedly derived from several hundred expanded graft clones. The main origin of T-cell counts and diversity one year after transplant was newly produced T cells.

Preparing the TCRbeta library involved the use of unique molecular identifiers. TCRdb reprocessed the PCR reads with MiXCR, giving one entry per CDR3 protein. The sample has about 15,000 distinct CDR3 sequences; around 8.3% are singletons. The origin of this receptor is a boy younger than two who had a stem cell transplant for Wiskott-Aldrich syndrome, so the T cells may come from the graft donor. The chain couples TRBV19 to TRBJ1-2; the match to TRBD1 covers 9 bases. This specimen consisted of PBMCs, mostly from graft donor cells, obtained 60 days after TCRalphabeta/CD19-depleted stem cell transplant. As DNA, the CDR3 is TGTGCCACCGCCCCACCAGGGACAGGGAGATATGGCTACACCTTC. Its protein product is CATAPPGTGRYGYTF.